The clone carrying this TCR beta chain was seen ten or more times. The V end was cut by 3 bases, the J end by 0 bases, with 5 bases between. Germline values: CDR1 SGHTA, CDR2 FQGNSA. The CDR3 covers 14 residues. This record comes from a study of cytotoxic CD8 clonotypes in ibrutinib-treated CLL. Clones were read by immunoSEQ multiplex PCR, and TCRdb kept only the in-frame ones, dropping some. The sample includes tens of thousands of clones, less than 75% of them seen just once. This TCR derives from a human donor with chronic lymphocytic leukemia. The source material was PBMCs, sampled after 12 months of ibrutinib treatment. The gene calls are TRBV7-2 and TRBJ2-2, with D unresolved. The CDR3 sequence is CASSFASNTGELFF. CDR3 coding DNA: TGTGCCAGCAGCTTTGCCTCGAACACCGGGGAGCTGTTTTTT.